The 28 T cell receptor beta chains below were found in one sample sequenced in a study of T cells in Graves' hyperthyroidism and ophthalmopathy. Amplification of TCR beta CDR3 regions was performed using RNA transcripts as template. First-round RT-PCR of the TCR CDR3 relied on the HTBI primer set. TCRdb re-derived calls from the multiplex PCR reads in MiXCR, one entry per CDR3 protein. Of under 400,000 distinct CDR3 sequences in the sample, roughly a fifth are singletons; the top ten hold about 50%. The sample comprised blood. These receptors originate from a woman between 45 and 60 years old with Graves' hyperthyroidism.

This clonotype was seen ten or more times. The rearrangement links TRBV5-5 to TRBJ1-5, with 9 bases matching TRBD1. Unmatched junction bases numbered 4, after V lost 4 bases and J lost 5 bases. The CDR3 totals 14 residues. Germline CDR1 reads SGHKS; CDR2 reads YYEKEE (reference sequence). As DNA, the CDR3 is TGTGCCAGCAGCCTAGACAGGGGGGATCAGCCCCAGCATTTT. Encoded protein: CASSLDRGDQPQHF.

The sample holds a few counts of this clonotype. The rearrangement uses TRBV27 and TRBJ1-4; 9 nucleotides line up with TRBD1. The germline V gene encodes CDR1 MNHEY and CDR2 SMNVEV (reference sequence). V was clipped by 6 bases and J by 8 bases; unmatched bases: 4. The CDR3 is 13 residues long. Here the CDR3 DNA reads TGTGCCAGCAGATGGACAGGGGTCGAAAAACTGTTTTTT. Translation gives CASRWTGVEKLFF.

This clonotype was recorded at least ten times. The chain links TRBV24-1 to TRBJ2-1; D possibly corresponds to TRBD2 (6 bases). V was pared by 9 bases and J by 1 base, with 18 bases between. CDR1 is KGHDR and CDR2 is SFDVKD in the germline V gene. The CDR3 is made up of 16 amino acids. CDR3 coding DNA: TGTGCCACCCCCTGGAGGGTGGCGGATTCCTACAATGAGCAGTTCTTC. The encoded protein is CATPWRVADSYNEQFF.

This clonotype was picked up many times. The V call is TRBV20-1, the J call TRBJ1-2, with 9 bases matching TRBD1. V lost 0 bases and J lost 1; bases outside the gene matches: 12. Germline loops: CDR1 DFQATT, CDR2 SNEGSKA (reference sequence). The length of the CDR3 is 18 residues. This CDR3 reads CSAREAIGNRGHNYGYTF. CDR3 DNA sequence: TGCAGTGCTAGAGAAGCCATCGGGAACAGGGGGCATAACTATGGCTACACCTTC.

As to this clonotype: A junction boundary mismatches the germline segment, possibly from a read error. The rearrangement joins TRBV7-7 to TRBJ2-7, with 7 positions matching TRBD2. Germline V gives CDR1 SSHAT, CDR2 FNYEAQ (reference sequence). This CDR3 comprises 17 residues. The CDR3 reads CASSEHRSGWYAGEQYF. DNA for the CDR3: TGTGCTAGCAGCGAACACCGTAGCGGGTGGTATGCGGGCGAGCAGTACTTC. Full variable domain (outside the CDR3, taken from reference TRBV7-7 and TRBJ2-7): GAGVSQSPRYKVTKRGQDVTLRCDPISSHATLYWYQQALGQGPEFLTYFNYEAQPDKSGLPSDRFSAERPEGSISTLTIQRTEQRDSAMYRCASSEHRSGWYAGEQYFGPGTRLTVT.

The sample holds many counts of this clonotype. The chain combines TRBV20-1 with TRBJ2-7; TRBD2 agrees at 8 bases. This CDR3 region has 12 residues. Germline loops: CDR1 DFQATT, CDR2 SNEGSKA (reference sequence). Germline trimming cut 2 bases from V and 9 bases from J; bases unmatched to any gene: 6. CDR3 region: CSARPASGLQYF. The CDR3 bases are TGCAGTGCTAGACCGGCTAGCGGGCTGCAGTACTTC.

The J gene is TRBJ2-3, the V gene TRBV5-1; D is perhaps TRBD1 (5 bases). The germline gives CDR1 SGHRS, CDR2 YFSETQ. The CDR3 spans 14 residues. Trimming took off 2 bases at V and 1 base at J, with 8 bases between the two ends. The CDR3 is CASSFLTGTDTQYF. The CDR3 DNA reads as TGCGCCAGCAGCTTCCTGACAGGCACAGATACGCAGTATTTT.

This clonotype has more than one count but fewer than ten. The CDR3 DNA is TGTGCCGGCACCCCTGAGGCGACCACAGATACGCAGTATTTT. This translates into CAGTPEATTDTQYF. The rearrangement uses TRBV2 and TRBJ2-3; D not certain. CDR3 size: 14 residues. Germline CDR1 and CDR2: SNHLY and FYNNEI. Trimming removed 11 bases at V and 2 bases at J, with 17 bases between.

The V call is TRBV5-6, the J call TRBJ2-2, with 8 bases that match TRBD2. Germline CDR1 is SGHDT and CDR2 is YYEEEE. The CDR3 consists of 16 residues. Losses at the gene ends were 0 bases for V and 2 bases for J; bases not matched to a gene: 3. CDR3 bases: TGTGCCAGCAGCTTGGGCGGGGGGCGAAACACCGGGGAGCTGTTTTTT. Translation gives CASSLGGGRNTGELFF.

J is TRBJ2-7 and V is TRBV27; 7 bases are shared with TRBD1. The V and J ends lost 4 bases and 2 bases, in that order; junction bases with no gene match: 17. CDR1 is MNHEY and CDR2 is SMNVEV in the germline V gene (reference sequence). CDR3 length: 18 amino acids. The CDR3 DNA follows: TGTGCCAGCAGTTCATCACCGGTTTTTGGACAGGTAGCCTACGAGCAGTACTTC. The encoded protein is CASSSSPVFGQVAYEQYF.

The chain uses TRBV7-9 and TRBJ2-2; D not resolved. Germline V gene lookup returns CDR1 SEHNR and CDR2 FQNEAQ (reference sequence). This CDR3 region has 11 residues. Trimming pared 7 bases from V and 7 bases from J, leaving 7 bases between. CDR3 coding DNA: TGTGCCAGCATCCCCCTCGGGGAGCTGTTTTTT. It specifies CASIPLGELFF.

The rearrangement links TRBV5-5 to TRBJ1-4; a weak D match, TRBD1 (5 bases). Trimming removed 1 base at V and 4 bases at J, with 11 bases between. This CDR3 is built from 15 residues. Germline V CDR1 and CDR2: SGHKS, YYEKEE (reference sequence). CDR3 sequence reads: CASSLSPGNNEKLFF. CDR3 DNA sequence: TGTGCCAGCAGCTTGTCACCAGGGAATAATGAAAAACTGTTTTTT.

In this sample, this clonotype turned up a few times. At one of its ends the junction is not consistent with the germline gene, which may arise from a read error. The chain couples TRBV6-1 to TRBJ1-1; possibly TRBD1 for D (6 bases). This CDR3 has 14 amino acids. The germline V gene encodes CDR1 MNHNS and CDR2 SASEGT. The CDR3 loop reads CASSLRGGGSEALF. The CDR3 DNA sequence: TGTGCCAGCAGTCTCCGAGGGGGGGGGAGTGAAGCTCTCTTT.

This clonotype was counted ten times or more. The chain's CDR3 is CASSLGSASYNEQFF. CDR3 in DNA: TGTGCCAGCAGTTTAGGTAGCGCGTCCTACAATGAGCAGTTCTTC. The chain carries TRBV27 and TRBJ2-1; tentative D call: TRBD2 (5 bases). Per germline, CDR1 MNHEY and CDR2 SMNVEV (reference sequence). The CDR3 has 15 residues. Trimming removed 2 bases at V and 1 base at J, with 9 bases between.

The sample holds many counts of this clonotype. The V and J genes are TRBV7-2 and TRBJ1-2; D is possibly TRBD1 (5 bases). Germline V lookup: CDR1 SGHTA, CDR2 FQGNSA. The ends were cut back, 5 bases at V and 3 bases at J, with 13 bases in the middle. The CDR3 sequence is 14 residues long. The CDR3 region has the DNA TGTGCCAGCAGCGTCGCCGGGGCAGACTATGGCTACACCTTC. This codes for CASSVAGADYGYTF.

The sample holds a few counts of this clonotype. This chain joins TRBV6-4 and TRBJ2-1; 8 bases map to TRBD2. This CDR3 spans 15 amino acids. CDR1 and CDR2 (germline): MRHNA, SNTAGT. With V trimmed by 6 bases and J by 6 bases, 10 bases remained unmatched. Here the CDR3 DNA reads TGTGCCAGCAGCCTAGAGAGCGGGAGAGGCAATGAGCAGTTCTTC. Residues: CASSLESGRGNEQFF.

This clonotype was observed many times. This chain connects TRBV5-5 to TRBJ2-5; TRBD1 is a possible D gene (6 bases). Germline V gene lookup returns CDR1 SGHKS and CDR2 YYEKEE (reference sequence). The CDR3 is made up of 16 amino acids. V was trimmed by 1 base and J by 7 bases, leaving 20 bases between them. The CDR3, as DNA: TGTGCCAGCAGCTTGCGTGGGGACATGCCTCTCGGGACCCAGTACTTC. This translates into CASSLRGDMPLGTQYF.

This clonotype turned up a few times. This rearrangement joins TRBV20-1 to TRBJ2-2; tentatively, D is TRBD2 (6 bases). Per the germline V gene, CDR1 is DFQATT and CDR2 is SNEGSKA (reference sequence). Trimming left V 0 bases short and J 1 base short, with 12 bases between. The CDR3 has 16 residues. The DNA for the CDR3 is TGCAGTGCTAGAGATGGAGGGAGAGGGAACACCGGGGAGCTGTTTTTT. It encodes CSARDGGRGNTGELFF.

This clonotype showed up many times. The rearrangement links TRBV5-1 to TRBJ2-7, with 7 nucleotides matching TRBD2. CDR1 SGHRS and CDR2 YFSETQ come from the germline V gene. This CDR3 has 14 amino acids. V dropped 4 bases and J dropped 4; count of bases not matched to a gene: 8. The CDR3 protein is CASSGGGRAYEQYF. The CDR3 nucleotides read TGCGCCAGCAGCGGGGGAGGGAGGGCTTACGAGCAGTACTTC.

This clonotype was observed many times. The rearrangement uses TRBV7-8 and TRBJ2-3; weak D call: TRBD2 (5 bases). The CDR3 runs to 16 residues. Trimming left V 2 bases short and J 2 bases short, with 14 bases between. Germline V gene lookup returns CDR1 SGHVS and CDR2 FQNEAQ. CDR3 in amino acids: CASSLIAGSPTDTQYF. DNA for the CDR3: TGTGCCAGCAGCTTAATTGCGGGCTCCCCCACAGATACGCAGTATTTT.

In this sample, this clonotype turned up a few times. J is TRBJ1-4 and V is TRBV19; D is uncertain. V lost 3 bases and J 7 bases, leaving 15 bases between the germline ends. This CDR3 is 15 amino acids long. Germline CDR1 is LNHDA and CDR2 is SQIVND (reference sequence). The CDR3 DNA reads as TGTGCCAGTAGTATCAATCCGGTGGTGACTGAAAAACTGTTTTTT. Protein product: CASSINPVVTEKLFF.

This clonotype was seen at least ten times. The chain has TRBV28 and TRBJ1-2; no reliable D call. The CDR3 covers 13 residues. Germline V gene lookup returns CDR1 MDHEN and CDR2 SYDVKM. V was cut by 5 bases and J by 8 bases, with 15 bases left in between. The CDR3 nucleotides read TGTGCCAGCAGTAGAGACCCCATTGGGGGCTACACCTTC. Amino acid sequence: CASSRDPIGGYTF.

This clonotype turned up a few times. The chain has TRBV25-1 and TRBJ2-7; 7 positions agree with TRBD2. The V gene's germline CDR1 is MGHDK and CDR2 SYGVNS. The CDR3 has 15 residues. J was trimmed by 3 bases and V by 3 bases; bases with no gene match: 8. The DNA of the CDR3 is TGTGCCAGCAGTGATAGGACGGGAGGAGACTACGAGCAGTACTTC. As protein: CASSDRTGGDYEQYF.

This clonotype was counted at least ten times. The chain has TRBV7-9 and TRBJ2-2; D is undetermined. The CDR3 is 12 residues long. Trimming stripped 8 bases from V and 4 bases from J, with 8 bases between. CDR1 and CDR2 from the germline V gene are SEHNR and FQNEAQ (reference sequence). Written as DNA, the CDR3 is TGTGCCAGCGCCGACGGCACCGGGGAGCTGTTTTTT. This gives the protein CASADGTGELFF. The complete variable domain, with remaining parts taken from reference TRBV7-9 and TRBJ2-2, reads DTGVSQNPRHKITKRGQNVTFRCDPISEHNRLYWYRQTLGQGPEFLTYFQNEAQLEKSRLLSDRFSAERPKGSFSTLEIQRTEQGDSAMYLCASADGTGELFFGEGSRLTVL.

DNA for the CDR3: TGTGCCAGCAGTTTAGCCGGGACTACCTACAATGAGCAGTTCTTC. Translated: CASSLAGTTYNEQFF. The V gene is TRBV28, the J gene TRBJ2-1, with 7 bases lining up with TRBD2. V trimming: 2 bases; J trimming: 2 bases; junction bases outside the gene matches: 3. Looked up from germline, CDR1 is MDHEN and CDR2 is SYDVKM. The CDR3 has 15 residues.

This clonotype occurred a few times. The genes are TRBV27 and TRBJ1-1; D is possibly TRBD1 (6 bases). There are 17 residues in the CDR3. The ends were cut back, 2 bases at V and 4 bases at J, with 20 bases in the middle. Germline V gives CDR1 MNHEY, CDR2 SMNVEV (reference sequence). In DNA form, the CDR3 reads TGTGCCAGCAGTTTAAGGGGCGCTGGGGGCTTTGGCACTGAAGCTTTCTTT. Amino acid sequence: CASSLRGAGGFGTEAFF.

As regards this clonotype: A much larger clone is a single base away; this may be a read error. CDR3 DNA: TGCAGCGCTGTACTAGCGGGCCCAGGCGAGCAGTACTTC. It is translated as CSAVLAGPGEQYF. The chain uses TRBV29-1 and TRBJ2-7; TRBD2 matches 9 bases. From germline, CDR1 is SQVTM and CDR2 ANQGSEA. V gave up 7 bases and J gave up 6 bases; unmatched junction bases: 10. CDR3 length: 13 amino acids.

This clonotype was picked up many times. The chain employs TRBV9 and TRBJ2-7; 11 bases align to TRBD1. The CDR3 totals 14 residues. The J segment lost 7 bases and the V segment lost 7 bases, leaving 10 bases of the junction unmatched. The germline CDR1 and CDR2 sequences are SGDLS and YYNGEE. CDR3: CASGRGQGAREQYF. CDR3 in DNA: TGTGCCAGCGGTCGAGGACAGGGGGCGAGGGAGCAGTACTTC. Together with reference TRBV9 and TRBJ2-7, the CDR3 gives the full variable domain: DSGVTQTPKHLITATGQRVTLRCSPRSGDLSVYWYQQSLDQGLQFLIQYYNGEERAKGNILERFSAQQFPDLHSELNLSSLELGDSALYFCASGRGQGAREQYFGPGTRLTVT.